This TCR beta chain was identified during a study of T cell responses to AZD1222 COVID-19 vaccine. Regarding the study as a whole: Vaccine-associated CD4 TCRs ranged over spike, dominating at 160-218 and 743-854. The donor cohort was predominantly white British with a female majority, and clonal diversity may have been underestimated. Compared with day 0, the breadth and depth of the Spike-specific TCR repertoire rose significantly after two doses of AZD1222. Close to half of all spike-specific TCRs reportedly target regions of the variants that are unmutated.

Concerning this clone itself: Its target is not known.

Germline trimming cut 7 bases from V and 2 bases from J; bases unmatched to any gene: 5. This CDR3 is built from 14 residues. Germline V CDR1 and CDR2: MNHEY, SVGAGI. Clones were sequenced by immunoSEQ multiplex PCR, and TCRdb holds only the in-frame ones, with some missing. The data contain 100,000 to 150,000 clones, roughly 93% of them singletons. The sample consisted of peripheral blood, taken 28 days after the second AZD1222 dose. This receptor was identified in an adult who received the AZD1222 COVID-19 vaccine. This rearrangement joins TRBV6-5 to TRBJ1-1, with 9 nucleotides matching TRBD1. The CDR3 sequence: CASTKDRGNTEAFF. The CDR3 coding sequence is TGTGCCAGCACCAAGGACAGGGGAAACACTGAAGCTTTCTTT.